The 32 T cell receptor beta chains in this list originate from one sample, sequenced in a study of Tregs in tolerant kidney transplant recipients. TCRdb keeps only in-frame clones here, not all; method: immunoSEQ multiplex PCR. The sample carries approximately 90,000 clones, around nine tenths recorded once. The material sequenced was CD8+ T cells from blood. The source of these receptors is a human donor in good health.

The chain couples TRBV18 to TRBJ1-2, with D uncertain. Germline V gene data show CDR1 as KGHSH and CDR2 as LQKENI. The CDR3 sequence is 14 residues long. V was cut by 0 bases and J by 6 bases, with 11 bases left in between. The CDR3 DNA is TGTGCCAGCTCACCACCTGGGGATCTGCATGGCTACACCTTC. It codes for CASSPPGDLHGYTF.

Of note for this clone: One end of the junction varies from germline; a read error may be responsible. The identical CDR3 is also encoded by other nucleotide sequences in the sample. V usage is TRBV10-2 and J usage is TRBJ1-1; D not certain. Germline V lookup: CDR1 WSHSY, CDR2 SAAADI. The CDR3 loop spans 12 amino acids. For the CDR3, the DNA is TGCGCCAGCCTGGCGGGGAACACCGAAGCTTTCTTT. It codes for CASLAGNTEAFF.

The CDR3 coding sequence is TGTGCCAGCAGTCCCAGAACCCCCTATGGACAGAATGGCTACACCTTC. This gives the protein CASSPRTPYGQNGYTF. The chain carries TRBV27 and TRBJ1-2; possibly TRBD1 for D (6 bases). V was trimmed by 5 bases and J by 6 bases, leaving 22 bases between them. CDR3 length: 16 residues. Germline-derived CDR1 and CDR2 are MNHEY and SMNVEV (reference sequence).

The rearrangement links TRBV7-6 to TRBJ1-5, with 7 bases aligning to TRBD1. The CDR3 is 13 amino acids. J was trimmed by 7 bases and V by 5 bases; bases with no gene match: 5. Germline CDR1 is SGHVS and CDR2 is FNYEAQ. CDR3 residues: CASSLGGAQPQHF. The DNA for the CDR3 is TGTGCCAGCAGCCTAGGGGGCGCGCAGCCCCAGCATTTT. The variable domain in full, completed from reference TRBV7-6 and TRBJ1-5, reads GAGVSQSPRYKVTKRGQDVALRCDPISGHVSLYWYRQALGQGPEFLTYFNYEAQQDKSGLPNDRFSAERPEGSISTLTIQRTEQRDSAMYRCASSLGGAQPQHFGDGTRLSIL.

The rearrangement joins TRBV14 to TRBJ2-5; TRBD2 matches at 14 bases. Germline assignment: CDR1 SGHDN and CDR2 FVKESK. The CDR3 covers 16 residues. The ends lost 3 bases at V and 3 bases at J; junction bases unmatched: 3. The CDR3 sequence: CASSQWGLAGEETQYF. The CDR3 DNA reads TGTGCCAGCAGCCAGTGGGGACTAGCGGGAGAAGAGACCCAGTACTTC. Complete variable domain (other parts from reference TRBV14 and TRBJ2-5): EAGVTQFPSHSVIEKGQTVTLRCDPISGHDNLYWYRRVMGKEIKFLLHFVKESKQDESGMPNNRFLAERTGGTYSTLKVQPAELEDSGVYFCASSQWGLAGEETQYFGPGTRLLVL.

V and J are TRBV7-8 and TRBJ2-3; 8 bases are shared with TRBD2. This CDR3 has 15 residues. The junction had 9 bases not matched to a gene; V was cut back by 8 bases and J by 2 bases. The V gene's germline CDR1 is SGHVS and CDR2 FQNEAQ. The CDR3 bases are TGTGCCAGCGCGGGAGGCAGGCCTAACACAGATACGCAGTATTTT. It yields the protein CASAGGRPNTDTQYF.

V usage is TRBV29-1 and J usage is TRBJ2-7; 7 nucleotides match TRBD1. In germline, CDR1 is SQVTM, CDR2 ANQGSEA. CDR3 length: 13 amino acids. Trimming took 4 bases from V and 6 from J; bases not matched to a gene: 9. CDR3 amino acids: CSVVFQGEGEQYF. For the CDR3, the DNA is TGCAGCGTTGTGTTTCAGGGGGAAGGCGAGCAGTACTTC.

A single count supports this clone. The chain combines TRBV6-6 with TRBJ1-1, with D uncertain. Germline assignment: CDR1 MNHNY and CDR2 SVGAGI (reference sequence). Trimming took 8 bases from V and 0 from J, leaving 7 bases between them. This CDR3 contains 12 residues. For the CDR3, the DNA is TGTGCCAGCGGGGTCATGAACACTGAAGCTTTCTTT. It translates to CASGVMNTEAFF.

This chain links TRBV5-4 with TRBJ2-7; TRBD1 is a possible D gene (5 bases). Trimming pared 0 bases from V and 2 bases from J, leaving 18 bases between. In germline, CDR1 is SGHNT, CDR2 YYREEE (reference sequence). CDR3 length: 17 residues. The CDR3 coding sequence is TGTGCCAGCAGCTTGGCCGTAGGGGCAGGGATCACCTACGAGCAGTACTTC. Translation gives CASSLAVGAGITYEQYF. The complete variable domain, with remaining parts taken from reference TRBV5-4 and TRBJ2-7, reads ETGVTQSPTHLIKTRGQQVTLRCSSQSGHNTVSWYQQALGQGPQFIFQYYREEENGRGNFPPRFSGLQFPNYSSELNVNALELDDSALYLCASSLAVGAGITYEQYFGPGTRLTVT.

The rearrangement uses TRBV5-4 and TRBJ2-4; maybe TRBD2 (6 bases). Trimming stripped 2 bases from V and 0 bases from J, with 12 bases between. The CDR3 is made up of 16 amino acids. CDR1 is SGHNT and CDR2 is YYREEE in the germline V gene (reference sequence). CDR3 sequence reads: CASSFGRELAKNIQYF. CDR3 nucleotide sequence: TGTGCCAGCAGCTTCGGACGGGAGCTAGCCAAAAACATTCAGTACTTC. The full variable domain, in which reference TRBV5-4 and TRBJ2-4 provide the parts outside the CDR3, is ETGVTQSPTHLIKTRGQQVTLRCSSQSGHNTVSWYQQALGQGPQFIFQYYREEENGRGNFPPRFSGLQFPNYSSELNVNALELDDSALYLCASSFGRELAKNIQYFGAGTRLSVL.

The gene calls are TRBV9 and TRBJ1-3; D may be TRBD1 (5 bases). This CDR3 has 11 residues. Trimming took 10 bases from V and 3 from J, leaving 8 bases between them. Germline lookup yields CDR1 SGDLS and CDR2 YYNGEE. The CDR3 region has the DNA TGTGCCGTAGGGGATGGAAACACCATATATTTT. Encoded protein: CAVGDGNTIYF.

The chain recombines TRBV9 with TRBJ2-2, with TRBD1 identical over 7 bases. V gave up 3 bases and J gave up 6 bases; unmatched junction bases: 5. Germline assignment: CDR1 SGDLS and CDR2 YYNGEE. The CDR3 is 14 amino acids. CDR3 sequence: CASSAGDRSGELFF. The CDR3 region has the DNA TGTGCCAGCAGCGCCGGGGACAGATCCGGGGAGCTGTTTTTT.

V is TRBV27 and J is TRBJ2-2; TRBD1 agrees at 9 bases. Germline CDR1 and CDR2: MNHEY and SMNVEV (reference sequence). With 8 bases clipped from V and 3 bases from J, the junction kept 7 bases outside the gene matches. There are 15 residues in the CDR3. The CDR3 reads CASQGDRAHTGELFF. Here the CDR3 DNA reads TGTGCCAGCCAGGGGGACAGGGCCCACACCGGGGAGCTGTTTTTT.

This chain joins TRBV19 and TRBJ1-2; tentative D call: TRBD1 (5 bases). Germline loops: CDR1 LNHDA, CDR2 SQIVND (reference sequence). The V end was cut by 3 bases, the J end by 1 base, with 18 bases between. CDR3 size: 17 residues. CDR3 nucleotides: TGTGCCAGTAGTATCGGAGGGGTCGGAGTAGTTAACTATGGCTACACCTTC. Protein sequence: CASSIGGVGVVNYGYTF.

The chain couples TRBV27 to TRBJ1-2; 8 bases agree with TRBD1. Germline lookup yields CDR1 MNHEY and CDR2 SMNVEV (reference sequence). The V segment lost 4 bases and the J segment 6 bases; nucleotides outside the gene matches: 7. This CDR3 has 14 amino acids. The DNA of the CDR3 is TGTGCCAGCAGTTGGCAACAGGGGGACGATGGCTACACCTTC. This codes for CASSWQQGDDGYTF.

The genes are TRBV9 and TRBJ2-1; D may be TRBD2 (5 bases). V lost 2 bases, J lost 6 bases, and 9 bases lay in between. The CDR3 has 13 residues. Looked up from germline, CDR1 is SGDLS and CDR2 is YYNGEE. DNA for the CDR3: TGTGCCAGCAGCGTCGGAGGCTTCAATGAGCAGTTCTTC. Its translation: CASSVGGFNEQFF.

The chain joins TRBV15 to TRBJ2-7; a weak D match, TRBD2 (6 bases). CDR1 and CDR2 from the germline V gene are LNHNV and YYDKDF (reference sequence). The CDR3 runs to 13 residues. V was clipped by 6 bases and J by 3 bases, with 12 bases between them. The CDR3 DNA reads as TGTGCCACCAGTCCGGGGACTTTCTACGAGCAGTACTTC. Translation gives CATSPGTFYEQYF. Using reference TRBV15 and TRBJ2-7 for the parts outside the CDR3, the full variable domain is DAMVIQNPRYQVTQFGKPVTLSCSQTLNHNVMYWYQQKSSQAPKLLFHYYDKDFNNEADTPDNFQSRRPNTSFCFLDIRSPGLGDTAMYLCATSPGTFYEQYFGPGTRLTVT.

The chain couples TRBV19 to TRBJ2-7; 11 nucleotides agree with TRBD2. The germline CDR1 and CDR2 sequences are LNHDA and SQIVND (reference sequence). V shed 7 bases and J 1 base; nucleotides not matched to a gene: 3. The CDR3 has 14 residues. CDR3: CASKTSGTSYEQYF. The CDR3 DNA sequence: TGTGCCAGTAAGACTAGCGGGACATCCTACGAGCAGTACTTC.

The chain has TRBV25-1 and TRBJ2-5; 7 bases map to TRBD2. Germline V gives CDR1 MGHDK, CDR2 SYGVNS. The J segment lost 5 bases and the V segment lost 0 bases, leaving 6 bases of the junction unmatched. The CDR3 consists of 15 residues. CDR3 loop: CASSEYAGDRETQYF. The CDR3 region has the DNA TGTGCCAGCAGTGAATATGCGGGAGATAGGGAGACCCAGTACTTC.

This clone was picked up one time. The chain is built from TRBV6-4 and TRBJ1-5; perhaps TRBD1 as D (6 bases). This CDR3 spans 15 amino acids. V lost 3 bases to trimming and J lost 7 bases, with 16 bases between them. Germline V gives CDR1 MRHNA, CDR2 SNTAGT. In DNA form, the CDR3 reads TGTGCCAGCAGTGAAGTTGGGGGGCGCCCCCAGCCCCAGCATTTT. It codes for CASSEVGGRPQPQHF.

This chain connects TRBV27 to TRBJ1-2; D is uncertain. Germline lookup yields CDR1 MNHEY and CDR2 SMNVEV (reference sequence). The V gene lost 8 bases and the J gene lost 0 bases, with 16 bases spanning the gap. CDR3 length: 15 residues. The CDR3 reads CASRSFSSANYGYTF. The CDR3 nucleotides read TGTGCCAGCCGGTCATTTTCTTCAGCTAACTATGGCTACACCTTC.

The chain links TRBV6-4 to TRBJ2-2; D call uncertain. V lost 8 bases and J lost 4, with 14 bases in between. This CDR3 region has 14 residues. Looked up from germline, CDR1 is MRHNA and CDR2 is SNTAGT. The CDR3 sequence: CASSPRLGTGELFF. The CDR3 bases are TGTGCCAGCTCTCCCAGGCTCGGCACCGGGGAGCTGTTTTTT.

This chain uses TRBV2 with TRBJ2-3; no definite D call. The CDR3 extends over 14 amino acids. In germline, CDR1 is SNHLY, CDR2 FYNNEI. V lost 8 bases and J lost 5, with 17 bases in between. CDR3 region: CASRFSLQQDTQYF. CDR3 nucleotide sequence: TGTGCCAGCCGGTTCAGCCTACAGCAAGATACGCAGTATTTT.

The chain combines TRBV5-4 with TRBJ2-7; D is tentatively TRBD1 or TRBD2 (5 bases each). V lost 0 bases, J lost 2 bases, and 9 bases lay in between. The CDR3 extends over 14 amino acids. Germline values: CDR1 SGHNT, CDR2 YYREEE (reference sequence). The CDR3 sequence: CASSLGSGPYEQYF. CDR3 coding DNA: TGTGCCAGCAGCTTGGGGTCGGGACCCTACGAGCAGTACTTC. Supplemented by reference TRBV5-4 and TRBJ2-7, the full variable domain reads ETGVTQSPTHLIKTRGQQVTLRCSSQSGHNTVSWYQQALGQGPQFIFQYYREEENGRGNFPPRFSGLQFPNYSSELNVNALELDDSALYLCASSLGSGPYEQYFGPGTRLTVT.

The chain joins TRBV5-4 to TRBJ2-7, with TRBD1 matching 8 bases. The CDR3 runs 15 residues. The V gene's germline CDR1 is SGHNT and CDR2 YYREEE (reference sequence). V shed 5 bases and J 0 bases; nucleotides not matched to a gene: 7. Here the CDR3 reads CASREQDRDSYEQYF. Here the CDR3 DNA reads TGTGCCAGCAGAGAACAGGACAGGGACTCCTACGAGCAGTACTTC.

The chain combines TRBV27 with TRBJ2-7; D is undetermined. CDR3 length: 13 amino acids. The V and J ends lost 3 bases and 3 bases respectively, with 9 bases between them. Germline CDR1 is MNHEY and CDR2 is SMNVEV (reference sequence). DNA of the CDR3: TGTGCCAGCAGTTTCTCCCCCGACTACGAGCAGTACTTC. It codes for CASSFSPDYEQYF.

V and J are TRBV5-4 and TRBJ1-1; TRBD1 is a possible D gene (6 bases). The CDR3 sequence is 17 residues long. From germline, CDR1 is SGHNT and CDR2 YYREEE (reference sequence). V gave up 3 bases and J gave up 0 bases, with 18 bases separating them. The CDR3 nucleotides read TGTGCCAGCAGCTCCTTGTGGGGAGGGGGGATGAACACTGAAGCTTTCTTT. It is translated as CASSSLWGGGMNTEAFF.

The chain combines TRBV30 with TRBJ2-7; D is possibly TRBD2 (5 bases). V lost 0 bases, J lost 6 bases, and 12 bases lay in between. Germline V lookup: CDR1 GTSNPN, CDR2 SVGIG (reference sequence). The CDR3 contains 13 residues. The CDR3 loop is CAWSVVGVSEQYF. CDR3 DNA: TGTGCCTGGAGTGTAGTCGGGGTTAGCGAGCAGTACTTC.

This chain uses TRBV4-1 with TRBJ2-7, with D hard to call. The V end was cut by 1 base, the J end by 2 bases, with 9 bases between. The germline gives CDR1 MGHRA, CDR2 YSYEKL. This CDR3 has 14 amino acids. The CDR3 loop is CASSQGTTTYEQYF. The CDR3 coding sequence is TGCGCCAGCAGCCAAGGGACCACGACCTACGAGCAGTACTTC.

The gene calls are TRBV30 and TRBJ2-1, with D possibly TRBD1 on 7 matching bases. The CDR3 extends over 14 amino acids. V was trimmed by 7 bases and J by 7 bases, leaving 20 bases between them. Germline-derived CDR1 and CDR2 are GTSNPN and SVGIG (reference sequence). CDR3 DNA sequence: TGTGCCTCCCAACTCGGAGGGGGCGGGAATGAGCAGTTCTTC. Translation gives CASQLGGGGNEQFF.

This chain connects TRBV9 to TRBJ2-7; 10 bases are a match to TRBD2. The V and J ends lost 4 bases and 0 bases, in that order; junction bases with no gene match: 4. The CDR3 totals 15 residues. Germline CDR1 SGDLS, CDR2 YYNGEE. The CDR3 spells CASSFSGGNSYEQYF. The CDR3 DNA sequence: TGTGCCAGCAGCTTTAGCGGGGGGAACTCCTACGAGCAGTACTTC.

The CDR3 region is CSVASSGDYNEQFF. The CDR3 region has the DNA TGCAGCGTTGCGAGTAGCGGGGACTACAATGAGCAGTTCTTC. The chain uses TRBV29-1 and TRBJ2-1, with TRBD2 matching 8 bases. The germline V gene encodes CDR1 SQVTM and CDR2 ANQGSEA. The V segment lost 4 bases and the J segment 3 bases; nucleotides outside the gene matches: 5. CDR3 length equals 14 residues.